The rows below give T cell receptor beta chains drawn from one sample of a study of CD8 T cells in Susac syndrome. One entry per CDR3 protein, called by TCRdb with MiXCR from the immunoSEQ multiplex PCR reads. The data show approximately 190,000 distinct CDR3 sequences, approximately 95% seen once. Sequenced sample: CD8+ T cells from PBMCs. These receptors were taken from a human donor with Susac syndrome. Each CDR3 is given with its conserved first and last residue. Each record gives: clone size, V gene, D gene, J gene, CDR3 protein, CDR3 DNA. D genes are given only for firm matches. For some rows the clone size is stated as once, few or many, or as a class when expanded; others skip it.

.	TRBV2	.	TRBJ2-1	CASSSGTDPYNEQFF	TGTGCCAGCAGCTCCGGGACGGACCCATACAATGAGCAGTTCTTC
.	TRBV27	TRBD2	TRBJ2-1	CASSLSGGLTYNEQFF	TGTGCCAGCAGTTTGTCGGGGGGGCTGACCTACAATGAGCAGTTCTTC
.	TRBV3-1	TRBD2	TRBJ2-1	CASSQERASGDEGWQFF	TGTGCCAGCAGCCAAGAACGGGCTAGCGGAGATGAAGGGTGGCAGTTCTTC
.	TRBV12-3/TRBV12-4	.	TRBJ2-2	CASSLPRAATGELFF	TGTGCCAGCAGTTTACCCAGGGCTGCCACCGGGGAGCTGTTTTTT
once	TRBV27	.	TRBJ2-4	CASSLFASAKNIQYF	TGTGCCAGCAGTTTATTTGCTAGCGCCAAAAACATTCAGTACTTC
once	TRBV12-3/TRBV12-4	TRBD2	TRBJ2-5	CASTLLAGGGSQYF	TGTGCCAGCACCCTACTAGCGGGGGGAGGGTCCCAGTACTTC
.	TRBV7-3	.	TRBJ1-1	CASSGGGTEAFF	TGTGCCAGCAGCGGGGGGGGGACTGAAGCTTTCTTT
.	TRBV29-1	TRBD1	TRBJ1-1	CSDRGNTEAFF	TGCAGCGACAGGGGGAACACTGAAGCTTTCTTT
.	TRBV14	TRBD1	TRBJ2-7	CASSQDRPGGLYEQYF	TGTGCCAGCAGCCAAGATCGGCCAGGGGGTCTGTACGAGCAGTACTTC
once	TRBV4-1	.	TRBJ2-5	CASRAGRGGETQYF	TGCGCCAGCAGAGCTGGGCGAGGAGGAGAGACCCAGTACTTC
.	TRBV10-3	.	TRBJ1-1	CAISDGAGKGTEAFF	TGTGCCATCAGTGATGGGGCCGGAAAAGGGACTGAAGCTTTCTTT
.	TRBV7-2	TRBD1	TRBJ2-7	CASSHLGTGWEQYF	TGTGCCAGCAGCCACTTAGGGACAGGGTGGGAGCAGTACTTC
.	TRBV9	TRBD1	TRBJ2-2	CASSVDTGASTGELFF	TGTGCCAGCAGCGTAGATACAGGGGCGAGCACCGGGGAGCTGTTTTTT
.	TRBV5-6	.	TRBJ2-5	CASSLSGYETQYF	TGTGCCAGCAGCTTGTCCGGGTACGAGACCCAGTACTTC
.	TRBV9	.	TRBJ2-3	CASSVEGGAVTDTQYF	TGTGCCAGCAGCGTAGAAGGGGGGGCGGTTACAGATACGCAGTATTTT
.	TRBV9	.	TRBJ2-3	CASSVATGSDTQYF	TGTGCCAGCAGCGTAGCTACGGGGTCAGATACGCAGTATTTT
.	TRBV4-2	TRBD2	TRBJ2-1	CASSQLMGLADSSSYNEQVF	TGTGCCAGCAGCCAACTTATGGGACTAGCGGACTCTAGCTCCTACAATGAGCAGGTCTTC
.	TRBV20-1	.	TRBJ1-1	CSARDLWVNTEAFF	TGCAGTGCTAGAGATCTTTGGGTGAACACTGAAGCTTTCTTT
.	TRBV19	.	TRBJ2-1	CASSIGPLGEQFF	TGTGCCAGTAGTATAGGCCCCCTAGGGGAGCAGTTCTTC
.	TRBV5-1	.	TRBJ2-3	CASSLAIVTSTDTQYF	TGCGCCAGCAGCTTGGCCATAGTGACGAGCACAGATACGCAGTATTTT
.	TRBV27	TRBD1	TRBJ2-5	CASSLATGGETQYF	TGTGCCAGCAGTTTAGCCACAGGGGGGGAGACCCAGTACTTC
.	TRBV4-1	.	TRBJ1-2	CASSQEGSTDYGYTF	TGCGCCAGCAGCCAAGAGGGCTCGACTGACTATGGCTACACCTTC
.	TRBV30	.	TRBJ1-6	CAWEEGGISPLHF	TGTGCCTGGGAGGAGGGAGGAATCTCACCCCTCCACTTT
few	TRBV29-1	.	TRBJ2-7	CSVEEGGEQYF	TGCAGCGTTGAAGAGGGTGGCGAGCAGTACTTC
.	TRBV11-2	.	TRBJ2-5	CASSLGVEPDQETQYF	TGTGCCAGCAGCTTAGGGGTAGAACCCGACCAAGAGACCCAGTACTTC
.	TRBV20-1	.	TRBJ2-5	CSASRRDTKETQYF	TGCAGTGCTTCACGGCGGGACACCAAAGAGACCCAGTACTTC
.	TRBV5-4	.	TRBJ2-7	CASGDGTYEQYF	TGTGCCAGCGGGGACGGAACCTACGAGCAGTACTTC
.	TRBV12-3/TRBV12-4	.	TRBJ2-6	CASSELGEMGANVLTF	TGTGCCAGCAGCGAGCTCGGGGAGATGGGGGCCAACGTCCTGACTTTC
.	TRBV19	.	TRBJ2-7	CASSIYGAFNEQYF	TGTGCCAGTAGTATATATGGGGCTTTCAACGAGCAGTACTTC
few	TRBV9	.	TRBJ2-1	CASSVGLGGSYNEQFF	TGTGCCAGCAGCGTAGGGCTTGGGGGCTCCTACAATGAGCAGTTCTTC
.	TRBV20-1	TRBD2	TRBJ2-1	CSARDSAGEVKQFF	TGCAGTGCTAGAGATAGTGCGGGAGAAGTGAAGCAGTTCTTC
.	TRBV4-1	.	TRBJ2-1	CASSQSPNEQFF	TGCGCCAGCAGCCAAAGTCCCAATGAGCAGTTCTTC
.	TRBV12-3/TRBV12-4	.	TRBJ2-5	CASSWEQGQETQYF	TGTGCCAGCAGTTGGGAACAGGGACAAGAGACCCAGTACTTC
.	TRBV2	.	TRBJ2-1	CASSEGTVAEQFF	TGTGCCAGCAGTGAAGGTACAGTTGCTGAGCAGTTCTTC
.	TRBV19	TRBD1	TRBJ1-2	CASSSPDRGQGYTF	TGTGCCAGTAGTTCTCCCGACAGGGGGCAAGGCTACACCTTC
.	TRBV29-1	.	TRBJ2-5	CSAIETSQETQYF	TGCAGCGCCATAGAAACTTCCCAAGAGACCCAGTACTTC
.	TRBV19	.	TRBJ2-1	CASSIPGHNEQFF	TGTGCCAGTAGTATACCCGGGCACAATGAGCAGTTCTTC
.	TRBV11-1	.	TRBJ2-7	CASSPEGGYEQYF	TGTGCCAGCAGCCCGGAAGGGGGTTACGAGCAGTACTTC
.	TRBV20-1	.	TRBJ1-1	CSASRQNTEAFF	TGCAGTGCTAGTAGGCAGAACACTGAAGCTTTCTTT
.	TRBV9	TRBD2	TRBJ2-7	CDTTPKMREGYKSEQYF	TGTGATACTACCCCAAAGATGCGGGAGGGATATAAGAGCGAGCAGTACTTC
.	TRBV4-1	TRBD1	TRBJ2-7	CASSPTDRGAYEQYF	TGCGCCAGCAGCCCCACGGACAGGGGGGCCTACGAGCAGTACTTC
.	TRBV5-6	TRBD1	TRBJ1-1	CASSLQGVFVAFF	TGTGCCAGCAGCTTGCAGGGGGTATTTGTTGCTTTCTTT
.	TRBV3-1	TRBD1	TRBJ1-4	CASSQRTGGRLFF	TGTGCCAGCAGCCAGAGAACAGGGGGTAGGCTGTTTTTT
.	TRBV24-1	.	TRBJ2-1	CATSDGKADEQFF	TGTGCCACCAGTGACGGGAAGGCGGATGAGCAGTTCTTC
.	TRBV5-1	TRBD1	TRBJ1-2	CASSLLDRGTYGYTF	TGCGCCAGCAGCTTGTTGGACAGGGGAACATATGGCTACACCTTC
.	TRBV15	TRBD1	TRBJ2-3	CATSTGTGSTDTQYF	TGTGCCACCAGCACCGGGACAGGGAGCACAGATACGCAGTATTTT
.	TRBV4-2	TRBD2	TRBJ2-1	CASSQGTSGRNEQFF	TGTGCCAGCAGCCAAGGGACTAGCGGGAGGAATGAGCAGTTCTTC
.	TRBV12-3/TRBV12-4	TRBD1	TRBJ2-7	CASSTGGREQYF	TGTGCCAGCTCGACAGGGGGGCGCGAGCAGTACTTC
.	TRBV7-6	.	TRBJ2-5	CASSLLEETQYF	TGTGCCAGCAGCTTGCTAGAAGAGACCCAGTACTTC
.	TRBV6-6	.	TRBJ2-6	CASSYPTGWGANVLTF	TGTGCCAGCAGTTACCCAACAGGGTGGGGGGCCAACGTCCTGACTTTC
.	TRBV6-1	.	TRBJ2-1	CASRTSYGGISYNEQFF	TGTGCCAGCAGAACCTCGTACGGGGGAATCTCCTACAATGAGCAGTTCTTC
few	TRBV7-2	.	TRBJ1-1	CASSLAEGVNTEAFF	TGTGCCAGCAGCTTAGCTGAAGGGGTAAACACTGAAGCTTTCTTT
.	TRBV18	.	TRBJ2-7	CASSPGGPTYEQYF	TGTGCCAGCTCACCCGGGGGCCCAACCTACGAGCAGTACTTC
.	TRBV12-3/TRBV12-4	.	TRBJ2-7	CASASPGSPEQYF	TGTGCCAGCGCTTCCCCGGGATCCCCCGAGCAGTACTTC
.	TRBV30	.	TRBJ2-2	CAWGTVNTGELFF	TGTGCCTGGGGGACCGTGAACACCGGGGAGCTGTTTTTT
.	TRBV30	.	TRBJ2-5	CAWSPGAPQETQYF	TGTGCCTGGAGTCCGGGGGCCCCCCAAGAGACCCAGTACTTC
.	TRBV5-5	TRBD2	TRBJ2-2	CASSLGLAALTGELFF	TGTGCCAGCAGCTTGGGACTAGCGGCACTCACCGGGGAGCTGTTTTTT